This T cell receptor (beta chain) is from a study of CD8 T cells in ankylosing spondylitis. TCRdb used MiXCR to reprocess the 5' RACE reads, holding one entry per CDR3 protein. The sample yields 85,000 to 100,000 distinct CDR3 sequences, about 8.6% seen once. Germline V gene sequence: CDR1 MGHDK, CDR2 SYGVNS. The CDR3 is 15 amino acids. On this clonotype: Antigen: not known. A much larger clone lies one base from this, so it may be a read error.

General observations from the study: Disease-linked clones bore a CD8+ phenotype and were relatively rare in peripheral blood. Clones tied to disease were said to be significantly enriched in matched ankylosing spondylitis synovial fluid.

This TCR was recovered from a male donor with ankylosing spondylitis or in good health (not recorded which). Sequencing was done on a sample of blood, either unsorted or a sorted T cell fraction (not recorded which). This chain connects TRBV25-1 to TRBJ2-5; D remains ambiguous. The CDR3 DNA is TGTGCCAGCAGTGATCCCCTCCAGTACCAAGAGACCCAGCACTTC. The encoded protein is CASSDPLQYQETQHF.